This TCR beta chain was recorded in a study of identical twins. Study results and caveats: Conclusions rested on cross-sectional statistics rather than following the same donors. Abundant beta clonotypes from cord blood bore fewer insertions; memory repertoires lacked this pattern. Out-of-frame alpha sequences common to twins were enriched for low generation probability.

CDR3 length: 13 residues. Germline lookup yields CDR1 DFQATT and CDR2 SNEGSKA (reference sequence). V shed 3 bases and J shed 3 bases, with 11 bases lying between them. In the case of this clonotype: Its antigen is as yet unknown.

Template switching added a universal primer site, and cDNA bore unique molecular identifiers. TCRdb redid the calling of the 5' RACE reads with MiXCR, one entry per CDR3 protein. This sample has around 280,000 distinct CDR3 sequences; 8% to 9% occur once, and the top ten carry approximately 2.1%. The same sample was also used in a study of yellow fever vaccine responses in identical twins.

The material sequenced was memory (CD45RO+) T cells sorted from blood. The chain uses TRBV20-1 and TRBJ2-5, with TRBD1 as a possible D gene (6 bases). The clonotype originates from a woman between 18 and 29 years old in good health. CDR3 coding DNA: TGCAGTGCTAGCCGGGACACCAAAGAGACCCAGTACTTC. Its protein is CSASRDTKETQYF.